A selection of T cell receptor beta chains follows, all from one sample in a study of cytomegalovirus exposure and HLA in healthy donors. The assay was immunoSEQ multiplex PCR, and TCRdb's table has in-frame clones only and misses some. The table has 150,000 to 200,000 clones, roughly 84% seen once; the top ten hold approximately 1.5%. The sample taken for sequencing was PBMCs. These receptors were collected from a woman aged 18 to 35 in good health and CMV-seronegative. CDR3s include the opening cysteine and the closing phenylalanine or tryptophan. D genes are given only for firm matches. Rows give clone size only sometimes, using once, few, many, or a class for an expanded clone.

TRBD2,NA,TRBJ2-1,TRBV5-4,TGTGCCAGCAGCGGGGGACTAGCGCCGAACAATGAGCAGTTCTTC,CASSGGLAPNNEQFF
NA,NA,TRBJ1-2,TRBV21-1,TGTGCCAGCAGCAAAGCACGAAAAGGGGACTATGGCTACACCTTC,CASSKARKGDYGYTF
TRBD2,NA,TRBJ2-3,TRBV19,TGTGCCAGTAGGACTATCCGACTAGCGGGGGGTTCATCAGATACGCAGTATTTT,CASRTIRLAGGSSDTQYF
TRBD2,NA,TRBJ2-5,TRBV10-2,TGCGCCAGCACTCGAGCGGGGCTTAGGCCGTTCCAAGAGACCCAGTACTTC,CASTRAGLRPFQETQYF
TRBD1,NA,TRBJ1-1,TRBV29-1,TGCAGCGTTACGACAGGGGGCATAAGGGAGAAAGCTTTCTTT,CSVTTGGIREKAFF
TRBD1,NA,TRBJ1-2,TRBV28,TGTGCCAGCATAGGGACAGGGGCCGGGTACTATGGCTACACCTTC,CASIGTGAGYYGYTF
TRBD1,few,TRBJ1-1,TRBV12-5,TGTGCTAGTGCCGACAGGGGGCCGAACACTGAAGCTTTCTTT,CASADRGPNTEAFF
TRBD2,NA,TRBJ2-3,TRBV27,TGTGCCAGCCTAGCGGGGGCTGGGACAGATACGCAGTATTTT,CASLAGAGTDTQYF
TRBD1,NA,TRBJ2-7,TRBV18,TGTGCCAGCTCATCCGGGACAGGGACTTTCGAGCAGTACTTC,CASSSGTGTFEQYF
TRBD1,NA,TRBJ2-7,TRBV28,TGTGCCAGCAGTTTAGTTGTAGGGGGCGCCTACGAGCAGTACTTC,CASSLVVGGAYEQYF
NA,NA,TRBJ1-1,TRBV19,TGTGCCAGTAGACAACGCACAGGGAGCGCTTTCTTT,CASRQRTGSAFF
TRBD1,once,TRBJ1-2,TRBV6-5,TGTGCCAGCAGTTACTCGGCAGGGGGCTACGGCTACACCTTC,CASSYSAGGYGYTF
TRBD1,NA,TRBJ1-1,TRBV5-1,TGCGCCAGCAGCCCAGGGACAGCTGGAGGGGGCACTGAAGCTTTCTTT,CASSPGTAGGGTEAFF
TRBD2,once,TRBJ2-1,TRBV7-9,TGTGCCAGCAGCTTAGCGCAGGTAGCGGGGGAGCAGTTCTTC,CASSLAQVAGEQFF
TRBD1,NA,TRBJ2-5,TRBV2,TGTGCCAGCTCCCCTCCTGACAGGGAAGAGACCCAGTACTTC,CASSPPDREETQYF
TRBD1,NA,TRBJ2-5,TRBV18,TGTGCCAGCTCATTCTCCGGGACAGGGGATCAAGAGACCCAGTACTTC,CASSFSGTGDQETQYF
NA,NA,TRBJ1-2,TRBV2,TGTGCCAACAGCCGGGGGTATGGCTACACCTTC,CANSRGYGYTF
NA,NA,TRBJ1-5,TRBV30,TGTGCCTGGGAGGGTGGGGGCGATCAGCCCCAGCATTTT,CAWEGGGDQPQHF
TRBD1,NA,TRBJ2-1,TRBV5-1,TGCGCCAGCAGCTTCATACAGGGGGCGATCACCTACAATGAGCAGTTCTTC,CASSFIQGAITYNEQFF
TRBD2,NA,TRBJ2-4,TRBV2,TGTGCCAGCAGTGGGACTAGCGGGGGGTCCAAAAACATTCAGTACTTC,CASSGTSGGSKNIQYF
TRBD2,NA,TRBJ2-2,TRBV6-4,TGTGCCAGCAAGGCGGGGGGGAGTACCGGGGAGCTGTTTTTT,CASKAGGSTGELFF
NA,once,TRBJ2-1,TRBV5-4,TGTGCCAGCAGCTTGCTTTACAATGAGCAGTTCTTC,CASSLLYNEQFF
NA,NA,TRBJ2-2,TRBV7-8,TGTGCCAGCAGCTTAAGGACAGCCTACACCGGGGAGCTGTTTTTT,CASSLRTAYTGELFF
NA,NA,TRBJ2-7,TRBV19,TGTGCCAGTAGTCCCGGGATACGACCCATCGAGCAGTACTTC,CASSPGIRPIEQYF
TRBD1,NA,TRBJ1-5,TRBV28,TGTGCCAGCAGTCCCCGGCGGAGACAGGGGCCTGGGCAGCCCCAGCATTTT,CASSPRRRQGPGQPQHF
TRBD1,NA,TRBJ2-3,TRBV10-3,TGTGCCATCAGTGAGGGACAGGGGGCACTTAGGACAGATACGCAGTATTTT,CAISEGQGALRTDTQYF
NA,NA,TRBJ1-1,TRBV7-9,TGTGCCAGCAGCTTACGGGGACCGGGAGGCCCTGAAGCTTTCTTT,CASSLRGPGGPEAFF
NA,NA,TRBJ1-2,TRBV9,TGTGCCAGCAGCGTATCGCATAGTCCTTTCTATGGCTACACCTTC,CASSVSHSPFYGYTF
TRBD1,NA,TRBJ1-2,TRBV6-1,TGTGCCAGCAGCCAAAGAGACAGGGTTTTTGGCTACACCTTC,CASSQRDRVFGYTF
TRBD1,NA,TRBJ1-2,TRBV29-1,TGCAGCGTTCTTGGACAGGCTTCCTCCTATGGCTACACCTTC,CSVLGQASSYGYTF
TRBD1,NA,TRBJ1-2,TRBV6-5,TGTGCCAGCAGTTTAACCCCGGACAGGGGGCTTGGCTACACCTTC,CASSLTPDRGLGYTF
TRBD1,NA,TRBJ1-4,TRBV4-1,TGCGCCAGCAGCCCGGGGACAGTTCCAACTAATGAAAAACTGTTTTTT,CASSPGTVPTNEKLFF
TRBD1,NA,TRBJ1-2,TRBV18,TGTGCCAGCTCAGCGGGACAGGGAAACTATGGCTACACCTTC,CASSAGQGNYGYTF
NA,few,TRBJ2-7,TRBV6-6,TGTGCCAGCAGTTACCTCCCAGGGTCCTACGAGCAGTACTTC,CASSYLPGSYEQYF
TRBD2,NA,TRBJ2-2,TRBV5-1,TGCGCCAGCAGCTTGGAGTCTAGCGGGGGCACCGGGGAGCTGTTTTTT,CASSLESSGGTGELFF
TRBD1,once,TRBJ1-5,TRBV19,TGTGCCAGTAAAGCGACAGGGCGGAGCTATAGCAATCAGCCCCAGCATTTT,CASKATGRSYSNQPQHF
NA,NA,TRBJ2-5,TRBV6-1,TGTGCCAGCAGTGAAGTGGGGGCCTGGGGAGAGACCCAGTACTTC,CASSEVGAWGETQYF
TRBD1,NA,TRBJ1-2,TRBV9,TGTGCCAGCAGCGTGGGGCAGGGGGCTTTTAGCTACACCTTC,CASSVGQGAFSYTF
TRBD1,NA,TRBJ1-5,TRBV29-1,TGCAGCGTCGCTGGGACAGGACACAATCAGCCCCAGCATTTT,CSVAGTGHNQPQHF
TRBD1,NA,TRBJ1-1,TRBV10-2,TGCGCCAGCAGTGACAGGGGGAGAAACACTGAAGCTTTCTTT,CASSDRGRNTEAFF
NA,NA,TRBJ2-2,TRBV19,TGTGCCAGTAGCGAACAGGGATCAGACGGGGAGCTGTTTTTT,CASSEQGSDGELFF
NA,few,TRBJ2-1,TRBV29-1,TGCAGCGTTGTAGGGGGTGTCTACAATGAGCAGTTCTTC,CSVVGGVYNEQFF
NA,few,TRBJ1-2,TRBV7-9,TGTGCCAGCAGCTTGATCGAACTACGGCCGCAGACCACTAACTATGGCTACACCTTC,CASSLIELRPQTTNYGYTF
TRBD1,NA,TRBJ1-2,TRBV19,TGTGCCAGTAGTGCGCCAGGGACAGGGGGTAACTATGGCTACACCTTC,CASSAPGTGGNYGYTF
TRBD1,NA,TRBJ1-4,TRBV5-1,TGCGCCAGCAGCTTGGGAGGGGGCCTTGCAACTAATGAAAAACTGTTTTTT,CASSLGGGLATNEKLFF
NA,NA,TRBJ2-5,TRBV5-1,TGCGCCAGCAGCCCGGCCAAGCCACTACAAGAGACCCAGTACTTC,CASSPAKPLQETQYF
NA,NA,TRBJ2-7,TRBV27,TGTGCCTCGTTGACATACGAGCAGTACTTC,CASLTYEQYF